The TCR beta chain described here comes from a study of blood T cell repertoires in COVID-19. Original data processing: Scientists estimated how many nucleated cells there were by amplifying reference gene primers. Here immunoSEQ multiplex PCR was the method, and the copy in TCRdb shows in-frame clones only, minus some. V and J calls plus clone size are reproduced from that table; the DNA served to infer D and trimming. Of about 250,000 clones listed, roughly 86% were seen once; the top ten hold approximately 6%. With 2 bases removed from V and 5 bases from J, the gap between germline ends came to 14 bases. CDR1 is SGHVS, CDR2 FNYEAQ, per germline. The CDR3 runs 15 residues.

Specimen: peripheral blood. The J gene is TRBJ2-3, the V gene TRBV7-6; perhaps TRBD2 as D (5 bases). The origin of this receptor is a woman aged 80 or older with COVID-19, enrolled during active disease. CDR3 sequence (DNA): TGTGCCAGCAGCTTAACAACAGAAACTAGAGATACGCAGTATTTT. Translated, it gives CASSLTTETRDTQYF.